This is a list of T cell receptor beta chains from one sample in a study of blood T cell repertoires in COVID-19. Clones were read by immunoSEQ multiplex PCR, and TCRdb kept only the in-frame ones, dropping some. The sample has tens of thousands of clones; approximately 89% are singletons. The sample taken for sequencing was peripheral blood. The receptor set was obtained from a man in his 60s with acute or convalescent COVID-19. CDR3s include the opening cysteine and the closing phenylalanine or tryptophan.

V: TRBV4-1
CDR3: CASSQESGIAHRKLFF

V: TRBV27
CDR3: CASSNTGGAEAFF

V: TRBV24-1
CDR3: CATSHRGPGEQFF

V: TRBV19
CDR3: CASSTDRVNTEAFF

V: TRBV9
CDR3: CASSVGTGRSYEQYF

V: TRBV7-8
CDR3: CASSLSPGGTYEQYF

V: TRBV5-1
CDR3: CASSAQGPNTEAFF

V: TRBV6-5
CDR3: CASSYRGGDTEAFF

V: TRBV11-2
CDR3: CASSLPSGATEAFF

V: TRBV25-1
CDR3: CASGPSGQGYEKLFF

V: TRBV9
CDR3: CASSAEDSSNQPQHF

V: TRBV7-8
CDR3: CASSSVGANNSPLHF

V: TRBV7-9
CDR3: CASSLKGLSNYGYTF

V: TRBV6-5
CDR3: CASSSVGQGVGEQYF

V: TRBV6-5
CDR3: CASRTGPTGNTIYF

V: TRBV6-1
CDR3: CASSEAVGSSYNSPLHF

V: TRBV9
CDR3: CASSVVGTHPAREELRSNQPQHF

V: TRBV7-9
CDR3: CASRTDSTYNSPLHF

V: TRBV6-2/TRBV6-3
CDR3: CASSYSGTGNNYGYTF